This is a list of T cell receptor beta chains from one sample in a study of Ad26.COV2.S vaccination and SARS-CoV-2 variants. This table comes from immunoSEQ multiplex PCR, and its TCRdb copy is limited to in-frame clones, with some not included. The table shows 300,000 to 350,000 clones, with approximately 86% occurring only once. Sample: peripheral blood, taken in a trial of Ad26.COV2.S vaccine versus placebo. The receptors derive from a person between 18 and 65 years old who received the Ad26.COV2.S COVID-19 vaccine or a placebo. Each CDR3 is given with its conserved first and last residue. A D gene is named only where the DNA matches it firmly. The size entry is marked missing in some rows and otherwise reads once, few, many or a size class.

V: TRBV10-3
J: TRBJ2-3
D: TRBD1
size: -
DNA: TGTGCCACTCGGCCGGGACAGGGGGCGGCCCCTAGCACAGATACGCAGTATTTT
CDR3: CATRPGQGAAPSTDTQYF

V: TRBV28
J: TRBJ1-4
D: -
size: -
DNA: TGTGCCAGCAGTTACCCACCGGCAACTAATGAAAAACTGTTTTTT
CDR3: CASSYPPATNEKLFF

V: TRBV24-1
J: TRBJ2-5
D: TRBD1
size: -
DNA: TGTGCCACCAGTGGGGAGGGACAGGGGGCCTGGCAAGAGACCCAGTACTTC
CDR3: CATSGEGQGAWQETQYF

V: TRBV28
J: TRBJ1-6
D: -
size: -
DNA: TGTGCCAGCAGCTCAGATCTACGAGGATATAATTCACCCCTCCACTTT
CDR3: CASSSDLRGYNSPLHF

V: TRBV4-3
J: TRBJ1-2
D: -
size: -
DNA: TGCGCCAGCAGCCCAGGGGATGGTGGCTACACCTTC
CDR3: CASSPGDGGYTF

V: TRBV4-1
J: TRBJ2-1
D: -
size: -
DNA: TGCGCCAGCAGCCAAGTGGACATCCTAACCTACAATGAGCAGTTCTTC
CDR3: CASSQVDILTYNEQFF

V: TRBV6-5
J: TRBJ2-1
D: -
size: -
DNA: TGTGCCAGCAGGCTTCTGGTGGACAATGAGCAGTTCTTC
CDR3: CASRLLVDNEQFF

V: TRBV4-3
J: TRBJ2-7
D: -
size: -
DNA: TGCGCCAGCAGCCAAGATATCGGCGGAACCTACGAGCAGTACTTC
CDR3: CASSQDIGGTYEQYF

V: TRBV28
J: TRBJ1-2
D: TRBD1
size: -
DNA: TGTGCCAGCAGTTCCGCTGCCGGGACAGCCGGCTACACCTTC
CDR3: CASSSAAGTAGYTF

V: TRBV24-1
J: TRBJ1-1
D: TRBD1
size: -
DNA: TGTGCCACCCCCGGACAGGGGGCTTCTGAAGCTTTCTTT
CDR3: CATPGQGASEAFF

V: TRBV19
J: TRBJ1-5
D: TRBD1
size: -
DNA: TGTGCCAGTAGAAACGACAGGGGGGCGGTTCAGCCCCAGCATTTT
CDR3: CASRNDRGAVQPQHF

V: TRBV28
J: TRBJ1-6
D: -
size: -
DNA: TGTGCCAGCATAAGGAGGTCCTATAATTCACCCCTCCACTTT
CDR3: CASIRRSYNSPLHF

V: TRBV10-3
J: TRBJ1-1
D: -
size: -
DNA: TGTGCCATCAATTCCCGGGTCGAGGGCCCTTCTCACTTT
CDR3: CAINSRVEGPSHF

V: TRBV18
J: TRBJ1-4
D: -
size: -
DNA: TGTGCCAGCTCAACCGTTCCAAGGACAACTAATGAAAAACTGTTTTTT
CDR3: CASSTVPRTTNEKLFF

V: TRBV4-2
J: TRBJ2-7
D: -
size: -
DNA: TGTGCCAGCAGCCAAGATCAGTCCGAGGAGCAGTACTTC
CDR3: CASSQDQSEEQYF

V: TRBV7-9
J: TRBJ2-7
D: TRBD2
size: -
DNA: TGTGCCAGCAGCTTGGCACCTCTAGCGGCAATCCCCTACGAGCAGTACTTC
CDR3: CASSLAPLAAIPYEQYF

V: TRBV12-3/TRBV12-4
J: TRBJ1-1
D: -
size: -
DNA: TGTGCCAGCAGTTTGGGGTTCGAAGCTTTCTTT
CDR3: CASSLGFEAFF

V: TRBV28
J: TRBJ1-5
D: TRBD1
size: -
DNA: TGTGCCAGCAGTTCGACAGGGCTCAAGGGGCCCCAGCATTTT
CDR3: CASSSTGLKGPQHF

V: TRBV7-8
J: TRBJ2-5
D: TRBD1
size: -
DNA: TGTGCCAGCAGCCCGGGACAGGGTGGCGAGACCCAGTACTTC
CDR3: CASSPGQGGETQYF

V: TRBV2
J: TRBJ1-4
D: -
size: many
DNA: TGTGCCAGCAGCCCAAACGGGGCCATGTTTTTT
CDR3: CASSPNGAMFF

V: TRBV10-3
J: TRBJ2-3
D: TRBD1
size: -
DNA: TGTGCCATCACCCAAAATGAGGGGGCCACAGATACGCAGTATTTT
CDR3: CAITQNEGATDTQYF

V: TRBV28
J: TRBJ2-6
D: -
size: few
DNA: TGTGCCAGCAGTTTTCCCCGAGGAAGGTCCGGGGCCAACGTCCTGACTTTC
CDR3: CASSFPRGRSGANVLTF

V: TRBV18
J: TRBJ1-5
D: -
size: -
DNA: TGTGCCAGCTCGGCCGATCGCTTGCGGCCCCAGCATTTT
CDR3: CASSADRLRPQHF

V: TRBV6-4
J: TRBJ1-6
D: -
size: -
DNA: TGTGCCAGCAGTGACCCCCAGAGCTCCTATAATTCACCCCTCCACTTT
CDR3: CASSDPQSSYNSPLHF

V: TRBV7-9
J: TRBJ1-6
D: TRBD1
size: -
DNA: TGTGCCAGCAGCTCCCAGGGGGGGCAAAGTTCACCCCTCCACTTT
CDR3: CASSSQGGQSSPLHF

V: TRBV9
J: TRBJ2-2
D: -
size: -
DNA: TGTGCCAGCAGCGTCTCCCGGGAGACCGGGGAGCTGTTTTTT
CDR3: CASSVSRETGELFF

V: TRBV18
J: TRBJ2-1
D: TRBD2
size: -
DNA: TGTGCCAGCTCACGCACTAGCGATACCTCCTGGGAGCAGTTCTTC
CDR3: CASSRTSDTSWEQFF

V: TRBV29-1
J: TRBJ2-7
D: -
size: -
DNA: TGCAGCGTTGATAACGGTGGGTGGCCACCCTACGAGCAGTACTTC
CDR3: CSVDNGGWPPYEQYF

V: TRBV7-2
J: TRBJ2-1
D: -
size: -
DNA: TGTGCCAGCAGCTTTAGAGTTGGAGGCCTCAATGAGCAGTTCTTC
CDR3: CASSFRVGGLNEQFF

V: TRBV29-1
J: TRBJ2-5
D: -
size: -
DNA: TGCAGCGTTGTTGTCGAGACCCAGTACTTC
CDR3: CSVVVETQYF

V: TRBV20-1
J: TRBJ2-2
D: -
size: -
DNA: TGCAGTGCTAGTCGGTTCGCCAGCTCGAACACCGGGGAGCTGTTTTTT
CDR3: CSASRFASSNTGELFF

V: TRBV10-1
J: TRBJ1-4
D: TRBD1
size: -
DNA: TGCGCCAGCAGGGGGACAGGGCTGATTTCCCCAACTAATGAAAAACTGTTTTTT
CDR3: CASRGTGLISPTNEKLFF

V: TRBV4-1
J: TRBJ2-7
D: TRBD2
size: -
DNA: TGCGCCAGCAGCCAAGACGTGACTAGCGGGACGTATGAGCAGTACTTC
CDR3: CASSQDVTSGTYEQYF

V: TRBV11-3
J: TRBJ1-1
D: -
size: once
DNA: TGTGCCAGCAGCGGGGTACATGGTGAAGCTTTCTTT
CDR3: CASSGVHGEAFF

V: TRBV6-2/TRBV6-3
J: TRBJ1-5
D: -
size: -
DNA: TGTGCCAGCAGTCTTGTAATGAGCAATCAGCCCCAGCATTTT
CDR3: CASSLVMSNQPQHF

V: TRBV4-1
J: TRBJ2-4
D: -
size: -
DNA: TGCGCCAGCAGCCAAGATAGGAGCATGACCAAAAACATTCAGTACTTC
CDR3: CASSQDRSMTKNIQYF

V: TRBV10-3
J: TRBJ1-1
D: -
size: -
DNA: TGTGCCACCCGCCAGGGAGTGGACACTGAAGCTTTCTTT
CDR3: CATRQGVDTEAFF

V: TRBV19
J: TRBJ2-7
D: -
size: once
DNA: TGTGCCAGTAGTCTGGCTGCCGGGGTGGGCTCCTACGAGCAGTACTTC
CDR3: CASSLAAGVGSYEQYF

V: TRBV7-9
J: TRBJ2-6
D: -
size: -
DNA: TGTGCCAGCAGCTCCGGGTATGGGGCCAACGTCCTGACTTTC
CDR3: CASSSGYGANVLTF

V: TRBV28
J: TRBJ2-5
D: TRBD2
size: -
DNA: TGTGCCAGCAGTTCCTATTGGACTAGCGGGAGGGGGGAGACCCAGTACTTC
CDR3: CASSSYWTSGRGETQYF

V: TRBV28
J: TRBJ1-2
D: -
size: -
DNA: TGTGCCAGCACCGTAGGCAGTAACTATGGCTACACCTTC
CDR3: CASTVGSNYGYTF

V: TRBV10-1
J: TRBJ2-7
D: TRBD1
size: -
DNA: TGCGCCAGCAGTGGGGACAGAATCTCCTACGAGCAGTACTTC
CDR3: CASSGDRISYEQYF

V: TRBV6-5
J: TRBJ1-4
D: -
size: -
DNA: TGTGCCACCGGCCAGGGCAGCGTGAATGAAAAACTGTTTTTT
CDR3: CATGQGSVNEKLFF

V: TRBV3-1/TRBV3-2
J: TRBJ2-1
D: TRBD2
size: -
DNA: TGTGCCAGTAAGCCCAGACCCGGGACTAGCGGGAGTGGGAACCCCTACAATGAGCAGTTCTTC
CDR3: CASKPRPGTSGSGNPYNEQFF

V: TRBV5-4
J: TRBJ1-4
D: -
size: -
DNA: TGTGCCAGCAGTCGTGGGACAAAGGGGGATGAAAAACTGTTTTTT
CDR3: CASSRGTKGDEKLFF

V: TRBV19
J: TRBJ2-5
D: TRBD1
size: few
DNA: TGTGCCAGTAGTATAGATGCAGACAGGGGATGGGAGACCCAGTACTTC
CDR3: CASSIDADRGWETQYF

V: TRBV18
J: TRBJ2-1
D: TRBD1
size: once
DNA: TGTGCCAGCTCCTCAGGGACAGAAATAAACAATGAGCAGTTCTTC
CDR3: CASSSGTEINNEQFF

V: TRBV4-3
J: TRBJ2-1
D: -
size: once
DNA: TGCGCCAGCAGCCAAGGGCCACTAGCCTCGTCCGAGCAGTTCTTC
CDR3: CASSQGPLASSEQFF